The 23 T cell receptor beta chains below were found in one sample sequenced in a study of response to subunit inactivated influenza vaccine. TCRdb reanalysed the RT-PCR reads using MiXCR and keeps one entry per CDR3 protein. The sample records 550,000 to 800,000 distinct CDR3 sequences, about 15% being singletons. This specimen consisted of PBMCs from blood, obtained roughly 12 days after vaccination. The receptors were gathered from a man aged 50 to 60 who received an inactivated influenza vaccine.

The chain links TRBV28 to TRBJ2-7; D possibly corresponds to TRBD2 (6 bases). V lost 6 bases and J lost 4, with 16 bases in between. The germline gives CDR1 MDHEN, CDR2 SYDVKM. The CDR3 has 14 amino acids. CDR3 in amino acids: CASSQRRGLYEQYF. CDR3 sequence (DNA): TGTGCCAGCAGCCAAAGGAGGGGCCTGTACGAGCAGTACTTC.

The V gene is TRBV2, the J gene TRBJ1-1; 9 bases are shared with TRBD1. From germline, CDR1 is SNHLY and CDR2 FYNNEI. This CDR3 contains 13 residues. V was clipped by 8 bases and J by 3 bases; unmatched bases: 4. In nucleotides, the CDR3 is TGTGCCAGCTGTTGGGACAGGGACACTGAAGCTTTCTTT. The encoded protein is CASCWDRDTEAFF.

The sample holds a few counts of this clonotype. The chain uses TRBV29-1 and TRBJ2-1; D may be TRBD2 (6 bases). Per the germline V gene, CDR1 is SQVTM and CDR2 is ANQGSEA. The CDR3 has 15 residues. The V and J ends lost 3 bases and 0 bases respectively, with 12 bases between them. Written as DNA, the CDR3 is TGCAGCGTTGAGGGAGGAAGGAGCTCCTACAATGAGCAGTTCTTC. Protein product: CSVEGGRSSYNEQFF.

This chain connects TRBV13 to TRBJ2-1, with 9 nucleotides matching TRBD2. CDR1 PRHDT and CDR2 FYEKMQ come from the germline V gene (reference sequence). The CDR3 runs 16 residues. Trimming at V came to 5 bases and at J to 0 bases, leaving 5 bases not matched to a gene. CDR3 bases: TGTGCCAGCAGCCCTCCTAGCGGGAACTCCTACAATGAGCAGTTCTTC. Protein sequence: CASSPPSGNSYNEQFF. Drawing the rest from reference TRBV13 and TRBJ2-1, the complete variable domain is AAGVIQSPRHLIKEKRETATLKCYPIPRHDTVYWYQQGPGQDPQFLISFYEKMQSDKGSIPDRFSAQQFSDYHSELNMSSLELGDSALYFCASSPPSGNSYNEQFFGPGTRLTVL.

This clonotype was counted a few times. This CDR3 is CASSLGGQGRMDEQFF. Written as DNA, the CDR3 is TGTGCCAGCAGTTTGGGCGGACAGGGCAGAATGGATGAGCAGTTCTTC. This chain joins TRBV28 and TRBJ2-1; 8 nucleotides align to TRBD1. Germline V gene data show CDR1 as MDHEN and CDR2 as SYDVKM. Unmatched junction bases numbered 12, after V lost 3 bases and J lost 8 bases. CDR3 size: 16 residues.

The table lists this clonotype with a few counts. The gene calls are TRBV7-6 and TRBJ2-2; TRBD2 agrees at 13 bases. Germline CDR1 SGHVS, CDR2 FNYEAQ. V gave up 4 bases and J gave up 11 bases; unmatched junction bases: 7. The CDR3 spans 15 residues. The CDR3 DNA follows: TGTGCCAGCAGCTCAGAGAGGGGACTAGCGGGAGAGCTGTTTTTT. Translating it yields CASSSERGLAGELFF. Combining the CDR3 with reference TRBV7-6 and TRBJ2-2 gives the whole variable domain GAGVSQSPRYKVTKRGQDVALRCDPISGHVSLYWYRQALGQGPEFLTYFNYEAQQDKSGLPNDRFSAERPEGSISTLTIQRTEQRDSAMYRCASSSERGLAGELFFGEGSRLTVL.

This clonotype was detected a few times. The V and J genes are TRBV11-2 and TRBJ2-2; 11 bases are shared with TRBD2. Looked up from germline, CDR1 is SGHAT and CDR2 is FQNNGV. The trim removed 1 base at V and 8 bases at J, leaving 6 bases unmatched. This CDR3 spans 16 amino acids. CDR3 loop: CASSLGVAGGPGELFF. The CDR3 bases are TGTGCCAGCAGCTTAGGAGTAGCGGGAGGGCCTGGGGAGCTGTTTTTT. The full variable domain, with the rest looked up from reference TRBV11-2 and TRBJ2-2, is EAGVAQSPRYKIIEKRQSVAFWCNPISGHATLYWYQQILGQGPKLLIQFQNNGVVDDSQLPKDRFSAERLKGVDSTLKIQPAKLEDSAVYLCASSLGVAGGPGELFFGEGSRLTVL.

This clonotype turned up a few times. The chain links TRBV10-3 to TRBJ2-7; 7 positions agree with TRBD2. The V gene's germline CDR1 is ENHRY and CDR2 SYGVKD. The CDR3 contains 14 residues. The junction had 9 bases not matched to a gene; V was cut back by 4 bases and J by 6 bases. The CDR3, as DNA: TGTGCCATCAGTGTGGCGGGACTATCGTTCGAGCAGTACTTC. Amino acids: CAISVAGLSFEQYF.

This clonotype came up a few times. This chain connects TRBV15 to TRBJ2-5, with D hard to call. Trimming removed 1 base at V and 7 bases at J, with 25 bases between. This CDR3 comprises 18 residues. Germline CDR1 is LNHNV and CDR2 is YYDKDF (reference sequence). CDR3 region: CATSRGEWVDTEYGTQYF. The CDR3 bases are TGTGCCACCAGCAGAGGGGAATGGGTCGACACAGAATATGGGACCCAGTACTTC.

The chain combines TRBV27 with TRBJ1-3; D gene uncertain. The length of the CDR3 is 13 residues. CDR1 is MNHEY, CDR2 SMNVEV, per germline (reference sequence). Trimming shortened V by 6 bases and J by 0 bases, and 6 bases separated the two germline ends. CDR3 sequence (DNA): TGTGCCAGCAGAGGAATCTCTGGAAACACCATATATTTT. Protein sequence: CASRGISGNTIYF.

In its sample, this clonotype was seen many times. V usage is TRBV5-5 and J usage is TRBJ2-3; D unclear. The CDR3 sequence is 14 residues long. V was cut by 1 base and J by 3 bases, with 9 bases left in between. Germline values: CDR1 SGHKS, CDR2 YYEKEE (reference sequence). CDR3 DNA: TGTGCCAGCAGCTTGAGAATTGGTACAGATACGCAGTATTTT. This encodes CASSLRIGTDTQYF. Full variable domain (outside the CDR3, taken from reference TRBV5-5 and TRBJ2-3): DAGVTQSPTHLIKTRGQQVTLRCSPISGHKSVSWYQQVLGQGPQFIFQYYEKEERGRGNFPDRFSARQFPNYSSELNVNALLLGDSALYLCASSLRIGTDTQYFGPGTRLTVL.

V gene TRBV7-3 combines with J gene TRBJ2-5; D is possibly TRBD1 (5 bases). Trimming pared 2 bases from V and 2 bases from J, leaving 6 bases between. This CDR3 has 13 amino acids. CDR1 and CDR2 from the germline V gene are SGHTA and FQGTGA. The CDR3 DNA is TGTGCCAGCAGCTTATACAGGCAAGAGACCCAGTACTTC. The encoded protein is CASSLYRQETQYF. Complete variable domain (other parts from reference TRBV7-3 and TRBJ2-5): GAGVSQTPSNKVTEKGKYVELRCDPISGHTALYWYRQSLGQGPEFLIYFQGTGAADDSGLPNDRFFAVRPEGSVSTLKIQRTERGDSAVYLCASSLYRQETQYFGPGTRLLVL.

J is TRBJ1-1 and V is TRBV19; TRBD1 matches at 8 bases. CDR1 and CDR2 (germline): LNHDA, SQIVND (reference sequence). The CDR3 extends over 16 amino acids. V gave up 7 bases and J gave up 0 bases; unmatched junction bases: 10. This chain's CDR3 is CASITRDRSLNTEAFF. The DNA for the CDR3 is TGTGCCAGTATCACTCGGGACAGGAGCCTGAACACTGAAGCTTTCTTT.

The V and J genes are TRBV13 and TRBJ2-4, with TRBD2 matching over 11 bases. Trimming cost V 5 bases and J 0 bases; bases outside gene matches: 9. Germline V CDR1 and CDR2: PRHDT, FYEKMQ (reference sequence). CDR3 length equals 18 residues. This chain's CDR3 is CASSALGLAELAKNIQYF. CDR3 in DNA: TGTGCCAGCAGCGCCTTGGGACTAGCGGAACTAGCCAAAAACATTCAGTACTTC.

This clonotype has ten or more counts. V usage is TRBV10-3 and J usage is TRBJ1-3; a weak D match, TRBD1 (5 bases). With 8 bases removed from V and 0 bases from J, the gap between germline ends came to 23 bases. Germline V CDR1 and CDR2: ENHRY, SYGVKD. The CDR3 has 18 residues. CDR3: CAIRPSPGRMSSGNTIYF. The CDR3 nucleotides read TGTGCCATCCGCCCGAGCCCGGGACGGATGAGCTCTGGAAACACCATATATTTT.

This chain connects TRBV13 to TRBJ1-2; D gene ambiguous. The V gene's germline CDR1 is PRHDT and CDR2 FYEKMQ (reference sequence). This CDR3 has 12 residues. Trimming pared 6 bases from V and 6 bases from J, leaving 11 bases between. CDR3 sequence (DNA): TGTGCCAGCAGAGGAGAGGACCATGGCTACACCTTC. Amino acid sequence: CASRGEDHGYTF.

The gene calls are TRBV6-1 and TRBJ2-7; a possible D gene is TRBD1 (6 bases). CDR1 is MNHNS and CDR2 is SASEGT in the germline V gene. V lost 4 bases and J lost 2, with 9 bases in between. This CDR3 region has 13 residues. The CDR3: CASSGRTAYEQYF. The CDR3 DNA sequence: TGTGCCAGCAGTGGTCGGACAGCCTACGAGCAGTACTTC.

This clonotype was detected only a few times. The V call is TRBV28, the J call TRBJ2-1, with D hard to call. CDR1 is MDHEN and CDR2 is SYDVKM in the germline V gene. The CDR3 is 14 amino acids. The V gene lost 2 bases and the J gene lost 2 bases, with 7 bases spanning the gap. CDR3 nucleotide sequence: TGTGCCAGCAGTTTACTCGCGACCTACAATGAGCAGTTCTTC. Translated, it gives CASSLLATYNEQFF. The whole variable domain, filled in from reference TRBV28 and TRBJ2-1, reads DVKVTQSSRYLVKRTGEKVFLECVQDMDHENMFWYRQDPGLGLRLIYFSYDVKMKEKGDIPEGYSVSREKKERFSLILESASTNQTSMYLCASSLLATYNEQFFGPGTRLTVL.

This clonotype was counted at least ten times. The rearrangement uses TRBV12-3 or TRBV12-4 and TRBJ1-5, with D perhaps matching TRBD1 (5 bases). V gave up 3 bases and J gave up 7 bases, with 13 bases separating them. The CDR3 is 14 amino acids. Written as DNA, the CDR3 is TGTGCCAGCAGTTTGGGCAGGGTTGGACAGCCCCAGCATTTT. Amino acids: CASSLGRVGQPQHF.

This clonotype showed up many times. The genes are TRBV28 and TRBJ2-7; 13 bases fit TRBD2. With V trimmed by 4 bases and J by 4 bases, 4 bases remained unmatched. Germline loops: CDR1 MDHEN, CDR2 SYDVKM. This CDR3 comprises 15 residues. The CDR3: CASSWGLAGKYEQYF. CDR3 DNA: TGTGCCAGCAGTTGGGGACTAGCGGGGAAGTACGAGCAGTACTTC.

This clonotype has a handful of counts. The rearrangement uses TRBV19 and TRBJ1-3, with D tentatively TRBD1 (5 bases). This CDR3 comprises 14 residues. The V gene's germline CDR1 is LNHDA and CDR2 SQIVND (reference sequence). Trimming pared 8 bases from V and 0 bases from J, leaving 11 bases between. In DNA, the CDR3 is TGTGCCAGTGTCCAGGGATACTCTGGAAACACCATATATTTT. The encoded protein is CASVQGYSGNTIYF.

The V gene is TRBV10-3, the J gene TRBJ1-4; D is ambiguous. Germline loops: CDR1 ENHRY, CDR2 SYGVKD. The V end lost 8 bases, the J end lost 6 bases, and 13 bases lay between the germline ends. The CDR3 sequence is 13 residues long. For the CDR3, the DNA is TGTGCCATCTCCGCTGGGAAGGATGAAAAACTGTTTTTT. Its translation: CAISAGKDEKLFF.

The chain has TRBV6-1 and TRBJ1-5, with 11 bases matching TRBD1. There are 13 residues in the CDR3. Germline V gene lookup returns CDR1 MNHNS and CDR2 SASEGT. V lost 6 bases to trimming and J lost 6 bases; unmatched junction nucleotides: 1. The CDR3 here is CASRGQGGQPQHF. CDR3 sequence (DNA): TGTGCCAGCAGGGGACAGGGGGGTCAGCCCCAGCATTTT.